These 28 T cell receptor beta chains were all obtained from the same sample, sequenced in a study of early T cells in non-severe SARS-CoV-2 infection. Each CDR3 protein is one row after TCRdb ran MiXCR on the 5' RACE reads. This table holds 65,000 to 80,000 distinct CDR3 sequences, 9.5% to 15% found once. Sequenced input: whole blood. The receptor set was obtained from an adult who was a healthcare worker with PCR-confirmed SARS-CoV-2 infection or an uninfected control (not recorded which).

This clonotype showed up many times. The chain couples TRBV11-2 to TRBJ2-2; D is unclear. The CDR3 contains 15 residues. CDR1 and CDR2 (germline): SGHAT, FQNNGV. The V and J ends lost 5 bases and 4 bases respectively, with 14 bases between them. This CDR3 is CASSVLTQTTGELFF. CDR3 coding DNA: TGTGCCAGCAGCGTCCTGACTCAAACCACCGGGGAGCTGTTTTTT.

This clonotype occurred many times. This chain joins TRBV4-3 and TRBJ2-6; D not resolved. CDR1 and CDR2 (germline): LGHNA, YSLEER. The CDR3 totals 16 residues. Trimming pared 0 bases from V and 2 bases from J, leaving 8 bases between. CDR3 DNA: TGCGCCAGCAGCCAAGATAGTGGGGCTGGGGCCAACGTCCTGACTTTC. It specifies CASSQDSGAGANVLTF.

In this sample, this clonotype turned up many times. The rearrangement joins TRBV5-4 to TRBJ1-5, with D tentatively TRBD1 (6 bases). CDR3 size: 14 residues. V gave up 0 bases and J gave up 2 bases, with 6 bases separating them. Germline V lookup: CDR1 SGHNT, CDR2 YYREEE (reference sequence). CDR3 region: CASSLDRGNQPQHF. The CDR3 DNA follows: TGTGCCAGCAGCTTGGACAGGGGCAATCAGCCCCAGCATTTT.

This clonotype was observed at least ten times. The rearrangement links TRBV9 to TRBJ2-3; no reliable D call. This CDR3 spans 19 amino acids. V was pared by 2 bases and J by 2 bases, with 24 bases between. The germline CDR1 and CDR2 sequences are SGDLS and YYNGEE. The CDR3 region is CASSVDPRLWARPTDTQYF. CDR3 sequence (DNA): TGTGCCAGCAGCGTCGATCCCCGATTGTGGGCGCGGCCCACAGATACGCAGTATTTT. Full variable domain (outside the CDR3, taken from reference TRBV9 and TRBJ2-3): DSGVTQTPKHLITATGQRVTLRCSPRSGDLSVYWYQQSLDQGLQFLIQYYNGEERAKGNILERFSAQQFPDLHSELNLSSLELGDSALYFCASSVDPRLWARPTDTQYFGPGTRLTVL.

This clonotype was picked up many times. In DNA form, the CDR3 reads TGTGCCAGCAGCTCCGGGCCCTTCCACGAGCAGTACTTC. It encodes CASSSGPFHEQYF. The chain couples TRBV28 to TRBJ2-7, with D unclear. The germline gives CDR1 MDHEN, CDR2 SYDVKM. This CDR3 contains 13 residues. The V end was cut by 6 bases, the J end by 5 bases, with 14 bases between.

This clonotype was seen at least ten times. This rearrangement joins TRBV10-3 to TRBJ2-2; 8 bases are a match to TRBD2. The CDR3 is 16 residues long. J gave up 6 bases and V 3 bases, and 9 bases lay outside the gene matches. Germline V gene data show CDR1 as ENHRY and CDR2 as SYGVKD. The CDR3 DNA follows: TGTGCCATCAGTGACGGTCGGGAGGGCCAGCCCGGGGAGCTGTTTTTT. Amino acid sequence: CAISDGREGQPGELFF.

This clonotype was observed a handful of times. V gene TRBV29-1 combines with J gene TRBJ2-5, with 10 bases identical to TRBD1. The germline V gene has CDR1 SQVTM and CDR2 ANQGSEA. The CDR3 runs to 12 residues. V trimming: 7 bases; J trimming: 4 bases; junction bases outside the gene matches: 3. The chain's CDR3 is CSATGGVETQYF. CDR3 bases: TGCAGCGCGACAGGGGGCGTAGAGACCCAGTACTTC.

This clonotype showed up many times. V usage is TRBV29-1 and J usage is TRBJ2-5; 7 nucleotides line up with TRBD1. Per germline, CDR1 SQVTM and CDR2 ANQGSEA. The CDR3 has 15 amino acids. V lost 1 base, J lost 0 bases, and 5 bases stayed unmatched. The CDR3 DNA reads TGCAGCGTTGAAGGACACAGGGGCGACCAAGAGACCCAGTACTTC. This codes for CSVEGHRGDQETQYF.

This rearrangement joins TRBV12-3 or TRBV12-4 to TRBJ2-4, with D perhaps TRBD2 (6 bases). The CDR3 loop spans 16 amino acids. The V gene lost 8 bases and the J gene lost 12 bases, with 29 bases spanning the gap. CDR3 region: CASHPPGVVLSTGQYF. CDR3 coding DNA: TGTGCCAGCCACCCACCGGGGGTCGTCTTGTCTACCGGTCAGTACTTC.

The chain links TRBV2 to TRBJ2-2; D may be TRBD2 (6 bases). The ends were cut back, 4 bases at V and 2 bases at J, with 11 bases in the middle. The CDR3 has 15 residues. The germline V gene has CDR1 SNHLY and CDR2 FYNNEI. The CDR3: CASSAGTANTGELFF. The CDR3 coding sequence is TGTGCCAGCAGTGCCGGGACTGCTAACACCGGGGAGCTGTTTTTT. Filled out from reference TRBV2 and TRBJ2-2, the complete variable domain reads EPEVTQTPSHQVTQMGQEVILRCVPISNHLYFYWYRQILGQKVEFLVSFYNNEISEKSEIFDDQFSVERPDGSNFTLKIRSTKLEDSAMYFCASSAGTANTGELFFGEGSRLTVL.

The genes are TRBV7-9 and TRBJ1-3; no clear D gene. The length of the CDR3 is 15 residues. Trimming took off 5 bases at V and 2 bases at J, with 13 bases between the two ends. Germline CDR1 reads SEHNR; CDR2 reads FQNEAQ (reference sequence). The CDR3 coding sequence is TGTGCCAGCAGCCCCGGGGAAATCCCTGGAAACACCATATATTTT. The encoded protein is CASSPGEIPGNTIYF.

Many counts were recorded for this clonotype. The chain recombines TRBV5-1 with TRBJ2-1, with 8 bases aligning to TRBD1. After removal of 3 bases from V and 7 bases from J, the junction contained 3 bases not matched to a gene. Per germline, CDR1 SGHRS and CDR2 YFSETQ. The CDR3 totals 13 residues. CDR3 nucleotide sequence: TGCGCCAGCAGCTCAGGACAGGGTAATGAGCAGTTCTTC. It yields the protein CASSSGQGNEQFF.

This clonotype was seen a handful of times. The chain uses TRBV7-2 and TRBJ2-5, with 8 positions matching TRBD1. The germline CDR1 and CDR2 sequences are SGHTA and FQGNSA. This CDR3 comprises 14 residues. Trimming removed 6 bases from V and 4 bases from J; junction bases left unmatched: 7. CDR3 DNA sequence: TGTGCCAGCAGACTAGGGACAGGAGGAGAGACCCAGTACTTC. Translated: CASRLGTGGETQYF.

This clonotype appeared once. The CDR3 coding sequence is TGTGCCAGCAGTAGCCTGACAGGGTTCGACACTGAAGCTTTCTTT. Residues: CASSSLTGFDTEAFF. The J gene is TRBJ1-1, the V gene TRBV6-6, with 7 bases lining up with TRBD1. Unmatched junction bases numbered 9, after V lost 5 bases and J lost 3 bases. Looked up from germline, CDR1 is MNHNY and CDR2 is SVGAGI (reference sequence). CDR3 length: 15 amino acids.

This clonotype was observed a handful of times. The chain recombines TRBV28 with TRBJ2-5, with 10 positions matching TRBD1. Germline V gene sequence: CDR1 MDHEN, CDR2 SYDVKM. This CDR3 spans 15 amino acids. After removal of 3 bases from V and 2 bases from J, the junction contained 3 bases not matched to a gene. The CDR3 is CASSLDRGRQETQYF. CDR3 sequence (DNA): TGTGCCAGCAGTTTGGACAGGGGGAGACAAGAGACCCAGTACTTC.

This clonotype came up many times. The CDR3 region is CASSLEGLAGLYNEQFF. CDR3 DNA sequence: TGTGCCAGCAGCCTCGAGGGACTAGCGGGCTTATACAATGAGCAGTTCTTC. The chain uses TRBV7-9 and TRBJ2-1, with 12 nucleotides matching TRBD2. Germline loops: CDR1 SEHNR, CDR2 FQNEAQ (reference sequence). Unmatched junction bases numbered 9, after V lost 5 bases and J lost 4 bases. The CDR3 length is 17 residues.

The V and J genes are TRBV10-3 and TRBJ2-3; TRBD2 matches 16 bases. With V trimmed by 2 bases and J by 4 bases, 9 bases remained unmatched. The CDR3 consists of 19 residues. Germline CDR1 and CDR2: ENHRY and SYGVKD. The CDR3 spells CAISEPHGTSGREADTQYF. Written as DNA, the CDR3 is TGTGCCATCAGTGAGCCGCATGGGACTAGCGGGAGGGAGGCAGATACGCAGTATTTT.

The chain couples TRBV6-2 or TRBV6-3 to TRBJ1-3; unclear D gene. The CDR3 runs 12 residues. V was cut by 4 bases and J by 12 bases, with 13 bases left in between. Germline values: CDR1 MNHEY, CDR2 SVGEGT. CDR3 sequence (DNA): TGTGCCAGCAGTTTCCCGGGAATGGACATATATTTT. Residues: CASSFPGMDIYF.

This clonotype was counted at least ten times. The chain links TRBV7-9 to TRBJ1-6; 8 bases fit TRBD1. Trimming took 1 base from V and 10 from J; bases not matched to a gene: 3. Germline CDR1 and CDR2: SEHNR and FQNEAQ (reference sequence). This CDR3 contains 14 residues. The CDR3 DNA sequence: TGTGCCAGCAGCTTAGGAGGGACAGGCTCACCCCTCCACTTT. This encodes CASSLGGTGSPLHF.

This clonotype has a handful of counts. The V gene is TRBV6-5, the J gene TRBJ2-1, with TRBD2 matching 7 bases. J was trimmed by 6 bases and V by 4 bases; bases with no gene match: 9. Germline V gives CDR1 MNHEY, CDR2 SVGAGI. The CDR3 spans 15 residues. CDR3 sequence: CASSSRSAGSNEQFF. DNA of the CDR3: TGTGCCAGCAGTTCTCGGTCAGCGGGGTCCAATGAGCAGTTCTTC.

This clonotype appeared a few times. The chain recombines TRBV19 with TRBJ2-3, with D possibly being TRBD2 (6 bases). The germline gives CDR1 LNHDA, CDR2 SQIVND (reference sequence). Trimming shortened V by 4 bases and J by 0 bases, and 11 bases separated the two germline ends. CDR3 length: 15 residues. CDR3 loop: CASSRSGPSTDTQYF. CDR3 in DNA: TGTGCCAGTAGTAGGAGCGGGCCTAGCACAGATACGCAGTATTTT.

This clonotype was observed a handful of times. The chain recombines TRBV7-2 with TRBJ2-3; D is perhaps TRBD1 or TRBD2 (5 bases each). The V and J ends lost 7 bases and 5 bases respectively, with 13 bases between them. The V gene's germline CDR1 is SGHTA and CDR2 FQGNSA. The CDR3 is 13 residues long. The CDR3 DNA follows: TGTGCCAGCACCGGGGTTGGGGGAGATACGCAGTATTTT. Protein: CASTGVGGDTQYF.

This clonotype occurred a few times. The conserved phenylalanine or tryptophan is not found at the CDR3 terminus, so this likely reflects a read error. V is TRBV4-2 and J is TRBJ2-1; D may be TRBD2 (5 bases). The CDR3 has 17 amino acids. Germline lookup yields CDR1 LGHNA and CDR2 YNFKEQ. Trimming shortened V by 0 bases and J by 0 bases, and 12 bases separated the two germline ends. The CDR3 DNA reads as TGTGCCAGCAGCCAAGAGACACAACGGGGCTCCTACAATGAGCAGTTCCTC. Translation: CASSQETQRGSYNEQFL.

The gene calls are TRBV20-1 and TRBJ2-2, with 14 bases lining up with TRBD2. The CDR3 runs 16 residues. Looked up from germline, CDR1 is DFQATT and CDR2 is SNEGSKA (reference sequence). The junction had 6 bases not matched to a gene; V was cut back by 3 bases and J by 6 bases. The CDR3 region is CSASPTSGRAPGELFF. CDR3 DNA: TGCAGTGCTAGCCCGACTAGCGGGAGGGCCCCCGGGGAGCTGTTTTTT.

The V and J genes are TRBV3-1 and TRBJ1-2; D is ambiguous. Per germline, CDR1 LGHDT and CDR2 YNNKEL (reference sequence). This CDR3 is 15 amino acids long. The V and J ends lost 5 bases and 4 bases respectively, with 17 bases between them. The CDR3 DNA reads TGTGCCAGCAGCTCCTACGGAGGGTACTTCTATGGCTACACCTTC. Protein: CASSSYGGYFYGYTF.

This clonotype has only a few counts. This chain joins TRBV4-3 and TRBJ2-1, with 9 bases aligning to TRBD2. This CDR3 comprises 16 residues. V shed 3 bases and J 4 bases; nucleotides not matched to a gene: 7. Germline V CDR1 and CDR2: LGHNA, YSLEER. In DNA, the CDR3 is TGCGCCAGCAGCCAGTCCGGGACTAGCTTTTACAATGAGCAGTTCTTC. Translating it yields CASSQSGTSFYNEQFF.

This clonotype has a handful of counts. The J gene is TRBJ2-7, the V gene TRBV7-9, with D possibly being TRBD1 (6 bases). V was cut by 1 base and J by 2 bases, with 9 bases left in between. Germline V CDR1 and CDR2: SEHNR, FQNEAQ (reference sequence). The CDR3 length is 14 residues. This CDR3 is CASSLGTATYEQYF. The CDR3 DNA reads as TGTGCCAGCAGCTTAGGGACAGCAACCTACGAGCAGTACTTC. The whole variable domain, remainder taken from reference TRBV7-9 and TRBJ2-7, is DTGVSQNPRHKITKRGQNVTFRCDPISEHNRLYWYRQTLGQGPEFLTYFQNEAQLEKSRLLSDRFSAERPKGSFSTLEIQRTEQGDSAMYLCASSLGTATYEQYFGPGTRLTVT.

This clonotype has a count of ten or more. The rearrangement joins TRBV4-3 to TRBJ1-2, with no clear D. This CDR3 comprises 16 residues. The germline V gene has CDR1 LGHNA and CDR2 YSLEER. Trimming pared 1 base from V and 0 bases from J, leaving 12 bases between. The CDR3 is CASSQVFASPNYGYTF. In nucleotides, the CDR3 is TGCGCCAGCAGCCAAGTATTCGCAAGTCCTAACTATGGCTACACCTTC.